Detailed here is one TCR beta chain. TCRdb reanalysed the RT-PCR reads using MiXCR and keeps one entry per CDR3 protein. Of about 540,000 distinct CDR3 sequences in the sample, around 25% were seen once. The data were obtained in a study of response to subunit inactivated influenza vaccine. The CDR3 has 15 amino acids. The germline V gene has CDR1 SGDLS and CDR2 YYNGEE. The V end was cut by 4 bases, the J end by 1 base, with 14 bases between. Separately, the same data were catalogued under a study of T cells expressing NK-cell markers. That work states: 5'RACE template switching with UMIs produced the TCR beta cDNA. Sequencing covered eight donors, seven HCMV-seropositive and one seronegative. CD8+ T cells in over five donors included dominant NKG2C+ clonotypes at roughly 1.0-8%. These clonotypes, the leaders elsewhere, also led the CD3+CD56-NKG2C+ fraction in four donors. Certain NKG2C+ T cell clones were expanded, and their HCMV specificity remained unclear.

J is TRBJ2-5 and V is TRBV9; D possibly uses TRBD1 or TRBD2 (5 bases each). The specimen was CD4+ T cells sorted from PBMCs, collected 11 to 12 days after vaccination. This receptor was taken from a man aged 50 to 59 who received an inactivated influenza vaccine. CDR3 loop: CASSLRRGVQETQYF. The CDR3 DNA is TGTGCCAGCAGCCTGCGGCGAGGGGTCCAAGAGACCCAGTACTTC.